The present entry profiles one T cell receptor (beta chain) with its context. The sample is drawn from a study of T-cell memory formation after mild COVID-19. V shed 6 bases, J shed 4 bases, and the junction held 5 bases outside the gene matches. This CDR3 contains 14 residues. From germline, CDR1 is ENHRY and CDR2 SYGVKD. TCRdb processed the 5' RACE reads anew with MiXCR; each CDR3 protein has one entry. The sample lists approximately 180,000 distinct CDR3 sequences; 16% were seen once. The source is an adult woman who had mild COVID-19 (a few samples of this study predate the infection). Cell type and time point are not known. The sample taken for sequencing was PBMCs or a T cell subset sorted from them (not recorded which). This chain uses TRBV10-3 with TRBJ2-1; 8 bases align to TRBD2. The CDR3 bases are TGTGCCATCAGCCAGCGGGAGACGTACAATGAGCAGTTCTTC. Translating it yields CAISQRETYNEQFF.